The next 28 T cell receptor beta chains were all read from a single sample in a study of technical replicates of blood from a few donors. This table comes from immunoSEQ multiplex PCR, and its TCRdb copy is limited to in-frame clones, with some not included. The sample shows approximately 64,000 clones, approximately 83% of them seen only once. Sequenced: PBMCs. All receptors derive from a human donor in good health. Some clones in this sample may be carry-over from other donors' samples.

This chain links TRBV4-3 with TRBJ1-2; TRBD1 might be the D (5 bases). Germline V CDR1 and CDR2: LGHNA, YSLEER. The CDR3 totals 15 residues. The V and J ends lost 1 base and 4 bases respectively, with 13 bases between them. CDR3 nucleotide sequence: TGCGCCAGCAGCCAAGGTGGCGGGACCCTCTATGGCTACACCTTC. Residues: CASSQGGGTLYGYTF.

V and J are TRBV7-9 and TRBJ2-3, with 12 bases that match TRBD2. The CDR3 is 14 residues long. Germline V lookup: CDR1 SEHNR, CDR2 FQNEAQ (reference sequence). Trimming at V came to 7 bases and at J to 5 bases, leaving 4 bases not matched to a gene. For the CDR3, the DNA is TGTGCCAGCAAACCGGGACTAGCGGGAGATACGCAGTATTTT. This translates into CASKPGLAGDTQYF.

The CDR3 nucleotides read TGTGCCAGCAGACCCTTGGACTTGGGGGGGGAAAAACTGTTTTTT. Its protein is CASRPLDLGGEKLFF. This chain uses TRBV6-1 with TRBJ1-4, with D perhaps TRBD1 (5 bases). CDR3 length: 15 amino acids. The germline CDR1 and CDR2 sequences are MNHNS and SASEGT. V shed 6 bases and J shed 8 bases, with 19 bases lying between them.

The chain combines TRBV5-1 with TRBJ2-1; 11 positions agree with TRBD2. CDR3 size: 14 residues. CDR1 and CDR2 (germline): SGHRS, YFSETQ. The J segment lost 2 bases and the V segment lost 6 bases, leaving 1 base of the junction unmatched. The CDR3 DNA reads as TGCGCCAGCACGACTAGCGGGGCCTACAATGAGCAGTTCTTC. Encoded protein: CASTTSGAYNEQFF.

CDR3 DNA sequence: TGCGCCAGCAGCTTTAACCCAGAAAGCACCGGGGAGCTGTTTTTT. Amino acids: CASSFNPESTGELFF. The V call is TRBV5-1, the J call TRBJ2-2; D call uncertain. Trimming took off 2 bases at V and 4 bases at J, with 12 bases between the two ends. The CDR3 is made up of 15 amino acids. Germline CDR1 SGHRS, CDR2 YFSETQ.

This clone was counted between two and nine times. CDR3 sequence: CASSWTSGGDGELFF. CDR3 bases: TGTGCCAGCAGTTGGACTAGCGGGGGGGACGGGGAGCTGTTTTTT. The chain has TRBV6-5 and TRBJ2-2; 15 bases align to TRBD2. In germline, CDR1 is MNHEY, CDR2 SVGAGI. J was trimmed by 7 bases and V by 4 bases; bases with no gene match: 1. This CDR3 has 15 amino acids.

The V call is TRBV5-8, the J call TRBJ2-7; tentative D call: TRBD1 (6 bases). V was trimmed by 3 bases and J by 4 bases, leaving 20 bases between them. The CDR3 extends over 16 amino acids. Germline V gives CDR1 SGHTS, CDR2 YDEGEE. CDR3 sequence reads: CASSWPLNRVGYEQYF. The CDR3 region has the DNA TGTGCCAGCAGCTGGCCCCTAAACAGGGTCGGGTACGAGCAGTACTTC.

The chain has TRBV2 and TRBJ2-1; 7 bases line up with TRBD1. The CDR3 sequence is 14 residues long. After removal of 4 bases from V and 15 bases from J, the junction contained 15 bases not matched to a gene. Germline V gives CDR1 SNHLY, CDR2 FYNNEI. The chain's CDR3 is CASSGTGANLHWFF. DNA of the CDR3: TGTGCCAGCAGTGGTACAGGGGCTAACTTGCACTGGTTCTTC.

The chain uses TRBV7-3 and TRBJ2-2, with 14 positions matching TRBD2. The germline V gene encodes CDR1 SGHTA and CDR2 FQGTGA. Trimming cost V 5 bases and J 6 bases; bases outside gene matches: 8. CDR3 length: 17 amino acids. Written as DNA, the CDR3 is TGTGCCAGCAGCCGTCAGGGGACTAGCGGGAGTGCCGGGGAGCTGTTTTTT. It specifies CASSRQGTSGSAGELFF.

The V gene is TRBV6-1, the J gene TRBJ1-5, with TRBD1 matching 7 bases. Losses at the gene ends were 4 bases for V and 4 bases for J; bases not matched to a gene: 4. Germline loops: CDR1 MNHNS, CDR2 SASEGT. The CDR3 has 14 amino acids. CDR3 sequence (DNA): TGTGCCAGCAGTGGGGCAGGGGGTAATCAGCCCCAGCATTTT. This translates into CASSGAGGNQPQHF.

The V and J genes are TRBV7-9 and TRBJ2-1, with 14 bases fitting TRBD2. V gave up 5 bases and J gave up 7 bases; unmatched junction bases: 13. This CDR3 region has 18 residues. Germline V gene lookup returns CDR1 SEHNR and CDR2 FQNEAQ (reference sequence). CDR3 bases: TGTGCCAGCAGCACCCGGCCTCCGGGACTAGCGGGAGTTAATGAGCAGTTCTTC. Its protein product is CASSTRPPGLAGVNEQFF.

The V and J genes are TRBV4-3 and TRBJ2-2; 12 nucleotides line up with TRBD2. The germline gives CDR1 LGHNA, CDR2 YSLEER. This CDR3 has 16 residues. The junction had 5 bases not matched to a gene; V was cut back by 8 bases and J by 1 base. CDR3 bases: TGCGCCAGCGGAAGACTAGCGGGGGAGAACACCGGGGAGCTGTTTTTT. Translated: CASGRLAGENTGELFF.

V is TRBV6-5 and J is TRBJ2-7; 9 nucleotides agree with TRBD1. The length of the CDR3 is 15 residues. Germline V gene lookup returns CDR1 MNHEY and CDR2 SVGAGI. V dropped 3 bases and J dropped 1; count of bases not matched to a gene: 4. CDR3 coding DNA: TGTGCCAGCAGTTATTCGGGACAGGGATCCTACGAGCAGTACTTC. Protein product: CASSYSGQGSYEQYF.

V gene TRBV6-5 combines with J gene TRBJ2-3; D may be TRBD2 (7 bases). The V end was cut by 5 bases, the J end by 4 bases, with 13 bases between. This CDR3 contains 14 residues. The germline CDR1 and CDR2 sequences are MNHEY and SVGAGI. The DNA of the CDR3 is TGTGCCAGCAGTCCCCGGGGGGCCGCAGATACGCAGTATTTT. Amino acid sequence: CASSPRGAADTQYF.

The chain recombines TRBV9 with TRBJ1-4; tentative D call: TRBD1 (6 bases). Trimming stripped 4 bases from V and 11 bases from J, with 18 bases between. CDR3 length equals 14 residues. Germline CDR1 SGDLS, CDR2 YYNGEE. CDR3 sequence: CASSPYGTTGKLFF. The CDR3 bases are TGTGCCAGCAGCCCCTATGGGACAACAGGGAAACTGTTTTTT.

The genes are TRBV6-4 and TRBJ2-1, with TRBD1 as a possible D gene (6 bases). This CDR3 has 13 residues. Trimming shortened V by 5 bases and J by 10 bases, and 15 bases separated the two germline ends. Germline V lookup: CDR1 MRHNA, CDR2 SNTAGT. The CDR3 here is CASSTRDNLEQFF. The CDR3 nucleotides are TGTGCCAGCAGTACCCGGGACAACCTCGAGCAGTTCTTC.

V usage is TRBV4-2 and J usage is TRBJ1-5; possibly TRBD1 for D (5 bases). Germline CDR1 is LGHNA and CDR2 is YNFKEQ. The V end was cut by 0 bases, the J end by 0 bases, with 12 bases between. This CDR3 has 17 residues. The CDR3: CASSQEGGKGSNQPQHF. Written as DNA, the CDR3 is TGTGCCAGCAGCCAAGAGGGGGGGAAGGGTAGCAATCAGCCCCAGCATTTT.

The chain combines TRBV5-1 with TRBJ1-3, with TRBD1 matching 7 bases. The CDR3 length is 18 residues. Trimming took 0 bases from V and 0 from J; bases not matched to a gene: 9. Per germline, CDR1 SGHRS and CDR2 YFSETQ. CDR3 amino acids: CASSLGPGQRSSGNTIYF. The CDR3 DNA reads as TGCGCCAGCAGCTTGGGTCCGGGACAGAGAAGCTCTGGAAACACCATATATTTT.

The CDR3 DNA reads TGTGCCAGCAGCGAAGAGGCAAACTACAATGAGCAGTTCTTC. Translating gives CASSEEANYNEQFF. The gene calls are TRBV7-9 and TRBJ2-1; D unresolved. The CDR3 runs 14 residues. CDR1 and CDR2 from the germline V gene are SEHNR and FQNEAQ (reference sequence). V was cut by 5 bases and J by 3 bases, with 11 bases left in between.

The J gene is TRBJ2-1, the V gene TRBV11-3; D perhaps matches TRBD2 (5 bases). Germline V gene sequence: CDR1 SGHNT, CDR2 YENEEA. The CDR3 has 13 residues. The ends were cut back, 1 base at V and 4 bases at J, with 5 bases in the middle. The chain's CDR3 is CASSLAGYNEQFF. In DNA, the CDR3 is TGTGCCAGCAGCTTAGCGGGGTACAATGAGCAGTTCTTC.

Details on this clone: Germline is not matched at one junction end, which may reflect a read error. The chain has TRBV7-7 and TRBJ2-5; perhaps TRBD2 as D (5 bases). The CDR3 covers 12 residues. Germline V CDR1 and CDR2: SSHAT, FNYEAQ (reference sequence). This CDR3 reads CASSAGGESQYF. For the CDR3, the DNA is TGTGCCAGCAGCGCAGGAGGAGAGTCCCAGTACTTC.

V gene TRBV4-3 combines with J gene TRBJ1-2; tentatively, D is TRBD1 (6 bases). Germline loops: CDR1 LGHNA, CDR2 YSLEER. Deletions cut 2 bases from V and 2 bases from J, with 6 bases between. The length of the CDR3 is 13 residues. The CDR3 nucleotides read TGCGCCAGCAGCCAAACAGGGAACTATGGCTACACCTTC. This gives the protein CASSQTGNYGYTF.

The V call is TRBV19, the J call TRBJ1-1, with TRBD1 as a possible D gene (5 bases). Germline values: CDR1 LNHDA, CDR2 SQIVND (reference sequence). The CDR3 has 14 amino acids. V shed 5 bases and J shed 8 bases, with 18 bases lying between them. DNA for the CDR3: TGTGCCAGTAGTCGATCGCGGGACGTCCCAGAAGCTTTCTTT. The encoded protein is CASSRSRDVPEAFF. The full variable domain, with the rest looked up from reference TRBV19 and TRBJ1-1, is DGGITQSPKYLFRKEGQNVTLSCEQNLNHDAMYWYRQDPGQGLRLIYYSQIVNDFQKGDIAEGYSVSREKKESFPLTVTSAQKNPTAFYLCASSRSRDVPEAFFGQGTRLTVV.

The chain is built from TRBV14 and TRBJ2-3, with 12 nucleotides matching TRBD2. CDR3 length: 17 residues. Germline lookup yields CDR1 SGHDN and CDR2 FVKESK. Losses at the gene ends were 4 bases for V and 1 base for J; bases not matched to a gene: 6. CDR3 residues: CASSRRTSGMGTDTQYF. In DNA form, the CDR3 reads TGTGCCAGCAGCCGGAGGACTAGCGGGATGGGCACAGATACGCAGTATTTT.

The V gene is TRBV25-1, the J gene TRBJ2-3; a weak D match, TRBD2 (5 bases). CDR1 is MGHDK and CDR2 is SYGVNS in the germline V gene. CDR3 length: 16 amino acids. V was clipped by 3 bases and J by 2 bases, with 15 bases between them. The CDR3 DNA follows: TGTGCCAGCAGTGATCCAGGCGGGTCCCTCACAGATACGCAGTATTTT. The encoded protein is CASSDPGGSLTDTQYF.

V gene TRBV5-4 combines with J gene TRBJ2-1; perhaps TRBD2 as D (7 bases). The CDR3 runs to 16 residues. Trimming removed 3 bases from V and 0 bases from J, with 13 bases in between. Germline CDR1 SGHNT, CDR2 YYREEE (reference sequence). In nucleotides, the CDR3 is TGTGCCAGCAGCTGGGGGGGGCCCCTCTCCTACAATGAGCAGTTCTTC. It codes for CASSWGGPLSYNEQFF.

This clone appeared once. The chain combines TRBV7-9 with TRBJ2-2; D perhaps matches TRBD1 (6 bases). This CDR3 contains 14 residues. Deletions cut 3 bases from V and 4 bases from J, with 9 bases between. Germline lookup yields CDR1 SEHNR and CDR2 FQNEAQ (reference sequence). CDR3 in DNA: TGTGCCAGCAGCTTCAGGGGAAGCACCGGGGAGCTGTTTTTT. This codes for CASSFRGSTGELFF.

The chain carries TRBV7-2 and TRBJ2-3, with TRBD2 as a possible D gene (7 bases). The CDR3 sequence is 16 residues long. V was shortened by 4 bases and J by 3 bases, with 17 bases between the two germline ends. Per germline, CDR1 SGHTA and CDR2 FQGNSA. CDR3 sequence: CASSSSGEGRTDTQYF. The CDR3 region has the DNA TGTGCCAGCAGCTCCTCAGGGGAGGGGCGAACAGATACGCAGTATTTT.